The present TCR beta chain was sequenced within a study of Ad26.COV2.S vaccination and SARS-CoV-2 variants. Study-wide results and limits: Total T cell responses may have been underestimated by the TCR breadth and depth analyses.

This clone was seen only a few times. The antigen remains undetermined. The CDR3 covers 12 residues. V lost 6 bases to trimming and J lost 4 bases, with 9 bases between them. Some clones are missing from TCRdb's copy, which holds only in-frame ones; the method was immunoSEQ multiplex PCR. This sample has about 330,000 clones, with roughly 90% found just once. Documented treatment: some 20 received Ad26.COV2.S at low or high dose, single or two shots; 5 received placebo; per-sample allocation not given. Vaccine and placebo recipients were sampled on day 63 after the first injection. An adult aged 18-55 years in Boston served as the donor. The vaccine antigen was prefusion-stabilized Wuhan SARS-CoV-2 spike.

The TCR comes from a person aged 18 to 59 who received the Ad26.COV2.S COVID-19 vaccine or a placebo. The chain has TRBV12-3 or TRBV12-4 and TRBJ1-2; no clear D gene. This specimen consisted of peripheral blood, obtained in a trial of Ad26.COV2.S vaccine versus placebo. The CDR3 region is CASSVIGYGYTF. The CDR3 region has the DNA TGTGCCAGCAGCGTGATTGGCTATGGCTACACCTTC.